This passage covers 22 T cell receptor beta chains from one sample sequenced in a study of T cell repertoires in cytomegalovirus infection. The antigens for these receptors are not known. TCRdb processed the reads anew with MiXCR; each CDR3 protein has one entry. The profile shows approximately 1,000,000 distinct CDR3 sequences, around 32% of them singletons. This specimen was cultured CD8+ T cells from PBMCs, taken from culture after CMV antigen stimulation. Source of these receptors: a human donor in good health (CMV status not recorded). Some clones in this sample may be carry-over from other donors' samples.

The chain joins TRBV12-3 or TRBV12-4 to TRBJ2-7, with unresolved D. The CDR3 length is 13 residues. Between the trimmed V and J ends, which lost 3 bases and 7 bases, there was a span of 13 bases. CDR3 sequence reads: CASSFLTAWEQYF. CDR3 bases: TGTGCCAGCAGTTTCCTCACAGCGTGGGAGCAGTACTTC.

This clonotype was detected a few times. V and J are TRBV19 and TRBJ1-1; 7 bases fit TRBD1. Germline loops: CDR1 LNHDA, CDR2 SQIVND (reference sequence). The CDR3 loop spans 12 amino acids. V was pared by 6 bases and J by 7 bases, with 5 bases of the junction left unmatched. Here the CDR3 reads CASSGQAFEAFF. DNA of the CDR3: TGTGCCAGTAGCGGACAGGCGTTTGAAGCTTTCTTT. Drawing the rest from reference TRBV19 and TRBJ1-1, the complete variable domain is DGGITQSPKYLFRKEGQNVTLSCEQNLNHDAMYWYRQDPGQGLRLIYYSQIVNDFQKGDIAEGYSVSREKKESFPLTVTSAQKNPTAFYLCASSGQAFEAFFGQGTRLTVV.

The chain employs TRBV27 and TRBJ2-2, with 9 bases matching TRBD1. The CDR3 has 16 residues. Germline trimming cut 5 bases from V and 3 bases from J; bases unmatched to any gene: 7. Germline CDR1 MNHEY, CDR2 SMNVEV (reference sequence). CDR3 bases: TGTGCCAGCAGTCTAGGGGACAGGGCTTACACCGGGGAGCTGTTTTTT. It is translated as CASSLGDRAYTGELFF.

The chain recombines TRBV6-5 with TRBJ2-1; D is perhaps TRBD1 (5 bases). From germline, CDR1 is MNHEY and CDR2 SVGAGI. V was pared by 5 bases and J by 4 bases, with 15 bases between. This CDR3 contains 15 residues. This CDR3 reads CASSKTVDLYNEQFF. Here the CDR3 DNA reads TGTGCCAGCAGTAAGACAGTTGACCTTTACAATGAGCAGTTCTTC.

The J gene is TRBJ2-2, the V gene TRBV7-6, with D possibly TRBD1 on 5 matching bases. Per germline, CDR1 SGHVS and CDR2 FNYEAQ. The CDR3 spans 17 residues. The V gene lost 2 bases and the J gene lost 0 bases, with 13 bases spanning the gap. CDR3 coding DNA: TGTGCCAGCAGCTTAAGGGGCGGCCGAACGAACACCGGGGAGCTGTTTTTT. Encoded protein: CASSLRGGRTNTGELFF.

The chain uses TRBV20-1 and TRBJ1-2; a possible D gene is TRBD1 (6 bases). This CDR3 is 13 amino acids long. The ends were cut back, 6 bases at V and 2 bases at J, with 13 bases in the middle. Per germline, CDR1 DFQATT and CDR2 SNEGSKA (reference sequence). In nucleotides, the CDR3 is TGCAGTGCCGGACAGCTACTAAACTATGGCTACACCTTC. Translated: CSAGQLLNYGYTF.

There are a few counts of this clonotype. V and J are TRBV19 and TRBJ2-3; TRBD1 aligns across 9 bases. Germline CDR1 is LNHDA and CDR2 is SQIVND (reference sequence). V dropped 2 bases and J dropped 1; count of bases not matched to a gene: 1. CDR3 size: 15 residues. The CDR3 region is CASSIWDRGTDTQYF. In DNA, the CDR3 is TGTGCCAGTAGTATATGGGACAGGGGCACAGATACGCAGTATTTT.

This clonotype was seen repeatedly, ten times or more. V usage is TRBV7-6 and J usage is TRBJ2-5; D possibly corresponds to TRBD2 (6 bases). The CDR3 runs 14 residues. CDR1 is SGHVS, CDR2 FNYEAQ, per germline. V lost 5 bases, J lost 5 bases, and 15 bases lay in between. The CDR3 reads CASSRPTAGETQYF. In nucleotides, the CDR3 is TGTGCCAGCAGCCGACCTACGGCGGGGGAGACCCAGTACTTC.

This clonotype appeared a few times. The chain uses TRBV2 and TRBJ2-5; either TRBD1 or TRBD2 may fit D (6 bases each). Between the trimmed V and J ends, which lost 2 bases and 5 bases, there was a span of 15 bases. The V gene's germline CDR1 is SNHLY and CDR2 FYNNEI. The CDR3 totals 15 residues. The CDR3 loop is CASSETRGGKETQYF. CDR3 nucleotides: TGTGCCAGCAGTGAAACCAGGGGAGGAAAGGAGACCCAGTACTTC.

CDR3 DNA: TGTGCCAGTAGTATAGATCGGCGGGGGGGCCAAGAGACCCAGTACTTC. Translating it yields CASSIDRRGGQETQYF. J is TRBJ2-5 and V is TRBV19, with 9 positions matching TRBD2. Trimming took 0 bases from V and 1 from J; bases not matched to a gene: 3. The CDR3 consists of 16 residues. The germline gives CDR1 LNHDA, CDR2 SQIVND (reference sequence).

The V and J genes are TRBV29-1 and TRBJ1-1, with 7 bases aligning to TRBD1. Germline CDR1 reads SQVTM; CDR2 reads ANQGSEA. This CDR3 is 14 amino acids long. The V gene end was trimmed by 5 bases and the J gene end by 3 bases; junction bases not matched to a gene: 9. The CDR3 DNA is TGCAGCGTTAATCGGGACAGCAAATACACTGAAGCTTTCTTT. This sequence encodes CSVNRDSKYTEAFF.

This clonotype was observed a handful of times. The genes are TRBV7-6 and TRBJ2-2, with 9 nucleotides matching TRBD1. V was pared by 5 bases and J by 3 bases, with 4 bases of the junction left unmatched. The CDR3 is 15 amino acids. The germline V gene has CDR1 SGHVS and CDR2 FNYEAQ. The CDR3 sequence is CASSQGDRDTGELFF. The CDR3 bases are TGTGCCAGCAGCCAGGGGGACAGGGACACCGGGGAGCTGTTTTTT.

This clonotype showed up just a few times. The V and J genes are TRBV6-2 or TRBV6-3 and TRBJ2-5, with 10 bases aligning to TRBD2. Germline V gene sequence: CDR1 MNHEY, CDR2 SVGEGT. The CDR3 has 20 amino acids. Trimming cost V 0 bases and J 7 bases; bases outside gene matches: 20. The CDR3 loop is CASSYSPVLGAGGPRGTQYF. The CDR3 DNA sequence: TGTGCCAGCAGTTACTCGCCCGTCCTTGGAGCGGGGGGGCCCCGAGGGACCCAGTACTTC.

The chain employs TRBV7-8 and TRBJ2-3; D remains unclear. Trimming cost V 5 bases and J 0 bases, with 15 bases left between them. The germline V gene has CDR1 SGHVS and CDR2 FQNEAQ. The CDR3 contains 16 residues. CDR3 in amino acids: CASSIKRTSSTDTQYF. The CDR3 DNA is TGTGCCAGCAGCATAAAAAGGACCTCTAGCACAGATACGCAGTATTTT.

The CDR3 loop reads CASSSLGQGFLAEQFF. Here the CDR3 DNA reads TGTGCCAGCAGCTCCTTGGGACAGGGATTCCTGGCTGAGCAGTTCTTC. The chain has TRBV11-2 and TRBJ2-1; 9 nucleotides line up with TRBD1. Germline values: CDR1 SGHAT, CDR2 FQNNGV. The J segment lost 9 bases and the V segment lost 4 bases, leaving 13 bases of the junction unmatched. The CDR3 loop spans 16 amino acids.

This clonotype was recorded many times. J is TRBJ2-6 and V is TRBV7-8; TRBD2 might be the D (6 bases). The V end lost 5 bases, the J end lost 0 bases, and 11 bases lay between the germline ends. This CDR3 contains 16 residues. Looked up from germline, CDR1 is SGHVS and CDR2 is FQNEAQ. CDR3 loop: CASSPPTSSGANVLTF. The CDR3 bases are TGTGCCAGCAGCCCCCCGACTAGCTCTGGGGCCAACGTCCTGACTTTC.

This clonotype was found many times. V is TRBV7-8 and J is TRBJ2-1, with 7 bases aligning to TRBD1. This CDR3 has 16 residues. Germline lookup yields CDR1 SGHVS and CDR2 FQNEAQ. The V and J ends lost 2 bases and 6 bases, in that order; junction bases with no gene match: 10. CDR3 coding DNA: TGTGCCAGCAGCTTAAACCTACAGGGGAGAAGCAATGAGCAGTTCTTC. Protein: CASSLNLQGRSNEQFF.

This clonotype was seen more than once but under ten times. The V gene is TRBV2, the J gene TRBJ2-4, with 12 bases lining up with TRBD1. J was trimmed by 0 bases and V by 7 bases; bases with no gene match: 7. Germline lookup yields CDR1 SNHLY and CDR2 FYNNEI. The CDR3 consists of 17 residues. In DNA, the CDR3 is TGTGCCAGCATAATTGGGGGACAGGGGGCAGCCAAAAACATTCAGTACTTC. This sequence encodes CASIIGGQGAAKNIQYF.

This clonotype was counted only a few times. The chain couples TRBV11-2 to TRBJ1-2, with 9 bases fitting TRBD1. This CDR3 contains 17 residues. CDR1 and CDR2 from the germline V gene are SGHAT and FQNNGV. Unmatched junction bases numbered 9, after V lost 3 bases and J lost 1 base. CDR3 amino acids: CASSFQTGGLYNYGYTF. The CDR3 nucleotides are TGTGCCAGCAGCTTTCAAACAGGGGGCCTTTATAACTATGGCTACACCTTC.

The chain links TRBV27 to TRBJ2-7, with a weak D call TRBD1 (6 bases). Per germline, CDR1 MNHEY and CDR2 SMNVEV (reference sequence). Trimming removed 3 bases at V and 3 bases at J, with 15 bases between. This CDR3 contains 15 residues. CDR3 coding DNA: TGTGCCAGCAGTTTCAACTCCCTAGGGGGCTACGAGCAGTACTTC. Translating it yields CASSFNSLGGYEQYF.

The chain recombines TRBV7-3 with TRBJ2-1; 7 bases agree with TRBD2. Germline CDR1 reads SGHTA; CDR2 reads FQGTGA. With 5 bases clipped from V and 0 bases from J, the junction kept 10 bases outside the gene matches. This CDR3 is 17 amino acids long. CDR3 DNA sequence: TGTGCCAGCAGCGGGGGGGATTCCATAAGCTCCTACAATGAGCAGTTCTTC. As protein: CASSGGDSISSYNEQFF.

V is TRBV7-8 and J is TRBJ1-1, with D perhaps TRBD1 (6 bases). Trimming stripped 3 bases from V and 0 bases from J, with 14 bases between. The CDR3 loop spans 16 amino acids. Germline CDR1 and CDR2: SGHVS and FQNEAQ. CDR3 coding DNA: TGTGCCAGCAGCTTCCCAGCGGGACAAATGAACACTGAAGCTTTCTTT. Translated: CASSFPAGQMNTEAFF.